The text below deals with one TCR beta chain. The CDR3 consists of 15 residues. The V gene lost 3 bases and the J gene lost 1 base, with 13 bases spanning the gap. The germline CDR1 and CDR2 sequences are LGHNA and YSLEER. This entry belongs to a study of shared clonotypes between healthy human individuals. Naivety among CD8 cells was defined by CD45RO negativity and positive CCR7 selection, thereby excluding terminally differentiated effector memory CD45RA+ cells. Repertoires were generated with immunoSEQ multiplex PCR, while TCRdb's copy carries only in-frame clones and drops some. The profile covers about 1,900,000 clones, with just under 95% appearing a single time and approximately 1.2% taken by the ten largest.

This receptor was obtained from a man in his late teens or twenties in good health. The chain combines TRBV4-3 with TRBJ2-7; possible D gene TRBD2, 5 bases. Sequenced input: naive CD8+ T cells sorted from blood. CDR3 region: CASSQILEESYEQYF. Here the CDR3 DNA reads TGCGCCAGCAGCCAGATTCTGGAGGAGTCCTACGAGCAGTACTTC.